This T cell receptor (beta chain) appears in the sequencing data of a study of read filtering for tumor transcriptome and immune sequencing. Across the whole study: Per sample, TCR-region reads ranged about 4.05 to 10.27 million by IR-seq, roughly 80 to 1273 by RNA-seq.

V lost 7 bases, J lost 5 bases, and 11 bases lay in between. This CDR3 spans 12 amino acids. Looked up from germline, CDR1 is MDHEN and CDR2 is SYDVKM. This library used roughly 400 ng RNA and molecular barcoded adaptors spanning alpha/delta and beta/gamma chains. MiXCR, run by TCRdb on the reads, gives a single entry per CDR3 protein. The repertoire holds more than 55,000 distinct CDR3 sequences, about 19% seen once, with roughly 10% in the top ten. Study findings and constraints: The CD138-negative fraction was mixed bone marrow immune cells, not pure T cells.

At the time of active disease, bone marrow was collected from every patient. This clonotype showed up many times. What it binds is unknown. V gene TRBV28 combines with J gene TRBJ1-1, with D perhaps TRBD1 (5 bases). Sequences were obtained from a population of CD138-negative cells sorted from bone marrow. The TCR comes from a donor older than 35 with multiple myeloma. The CDR3, as DNA: TGTGCCAGCAACCGGGGGGGGACTGAAGCTTTCTTT. As protein: CASNRGGTEAFF.